A single sample gave rise to the 27 T cell receptor beta chains below, sequenced in a study of chemoradiotherapy in HPV16-positive cancers. Using immunoSEQ multiplex PCR, the repertoire was profiled, and TCRdb retains in-frame clones only, with some absent. The table includes 950 to 1,100 clones, over 60% detected once. The sample here was tumor tissue, taken from a patient who underwent chemoradiotherapy. These TCRs come from a human donor with HPV-associated anogenital cancer.

The rearrangement joins TRBV7-9 to TRBJ2-4; a possible D gene is TRBD1 (5 bases). Germline CDR1 and CDR2: SEHNR and FQNEAQ (reference sequence). V lost 5 bases and J lost 1, with 15 bases in between. The CDR3 contains 16 residues. The CDR3 region is CASSMGLGVAKNIQYF. The CDR3, as DNA: TGTGCCAGCAGCATGGGGCTTGGGGTGGCCAAAAACATTCAGTACTTC.

The genes are TRBV30 and TRBJ1-2; D not resolved. V was shortened by 8 bases and J by 2 bases, with 9 bases between the two germline ends. The CDR3 length is 11 residues. CDR1 is GTSNPN, CDR2 SVGIG, per germline (reference sequence). The CDR3 bases are TGTGCCGGACCGGGGAACTATGGCTACACCTTC. This gives the protein CAGPGNYGYTF.

This clone is a singleton in its sample. The chain combines TRBV19 with TRBJ1-2, with TRBD1 matching over 7 bases. Trimming at V came to 4 bases and at J to 0 bases, leaving 11 bases not matched to a gene. CDR3 length: 17 residues. Germline V gene data show CDR1 as LNHDA and CDR2 as SQIVND (reference sequence). In DNA, the CDR3 is TGTGCCAGTAGTACCGCCGGGACAGTGAAGCCTAACTATGGCTACACCTTC. Translated, it gives CASSTAGTVKPNYGYTF. The whole variable domain, filled in from reference TRBV19 and TRBJ1-2, reads DGGITQSPKYLFRKEGQNVTLSCEQNLNHDAMYWYRQDPGQGLRLIYYSQIVNDFQKGDIAEGYSVSREKKESFPLTVTSAQKNPTAFYLCASSTAGTVKPNYGYTFGSGTRLTVV.

V is TRBV6-4 and J is TRBJ2-1, with 12 bases aligning to TRBD2. CDR3 length equals 15 residues. The trim removed 6 bases at V and 9 bases at J, leaving 9 bases unmatched. The germline gives CDR1 MRHNA, CDR2 SNTAGT. CDR3 bases: TGTGCCAGCAGCCCCACTAGCGGGGGGCACGGTGAGCAGTTCTTC. Protein product: CASSPTSGGHGEQFF.

The rearrangement links TRBV5-1 to TRBJ2-3; D unresolved. This CDR3 is 15 amino acids long. Germline V CDR1 and CDR2: SGHRS, YFSETQ. V was cut by 0 bases and J by 1 base, with 9 bases left in between. CDR3 DNA sequence: TGCGCCAGCAGCTTGGCCGTCACCGGCACAGATACGCAGTATTTT. Protein sequence: CASSLAVTGTDTQYF. Filled out from reference TRBV5-1 and TRBJ2-3, the complete variable domain reads KAGVTQTPRYLIKTRGQQVTLSCSPISGHRSVSWYQQTPGQGLQFLFEYFSETQRNKGNFPGRFSGRQFSNSRSEMNVSTLELGDSALYLCASSLAVTGTDTQYFGPGTRLTVL.

The chain combines TRBV28 with TRBJ2-7; 12 nucleotides match TRBD2. The CDR3 covers 13 residues. V lost 10 bases, J lost 4 bases, and 5 bases stayed unmatched. Germline V gives CDR1 MDHEN, CDR2 SYDVKM. The CDR3 protein is CATRLAGDYEQYF. The CDR3 DNA follows: TGTGCCACTCGACTAGCGGGGGATTACGAGCAGTACTTC.

This clone appeared a single time. Other DNA sequences in the same sample also yield this CDR3. J is TRBJ2-5 and V is TRBV25-1, with D tentatively TRBD1 or TRBD2 (8 bases each). Germline V gives CDR1 MGHDK, CDR2 SYGVNS. There are 16 residues in the CDR3. The V end lost 6 bases, the J end lost 3 bases, and 20 bases lay between the germline ends. The CDR3 DNA reads as TGTGCCAGCAGCCATTCGGGGGGGGACAGGAAAGAGACCCAGTACTTC. This gives the protein CASSHSGGDRKETQYF.

The CDR3 spells CASSDQENYGYTF. Written as DNA, the CDR3 is TGTGCCAGCAGTGATCAGGAGAACTATGGCTACACCTTC. The V gene is TRBV2, the J gene TRBJ1-2; no reliable D call. The CDR3 runs to 13 residues. Trimming cost V 3 bases and J 2 bases, with 7 bases left between them. Germline V gene sequence: CDR1 SNHLY, CDR2 FYNNEI.

V usage is TRBV30 and J usage is TRBJ2-2, with no clear D. V lost 3 bases and J lost 2, with 7 bases in between. CDR1 GTSNPN and CDR2 SVGIG come from the germline V gene (reference sequence). The CDR3 has 13 residues. The CDR3 loop is CAWRFFNTGELFF. CDR3 nucleotides: TGTGCCTGGAGGTTCTTTAACACCGGGGAGCTGTTTTTT.

The genes are TRBV6-1 and TRBJ2-3, with D tentatively TRBD1 (6 bases). The germline V and J ends were trimmed by 1 base and 4 bases, with 9 bases remaining between them. The CDR3 has 14 residues. Germline V gene sequence: CDR1 MNHNS, CDR2 SASEGT. CDR3 bases: TGTGCCAGCAGTGAAGGCTCAGGGGCAGATACGCAGTATTTT. Translating gives CASSEGSGADTQYF.

This clone occurred once. The J gene is TRBJ2-2, the V gene TRBV4-3, with TRBD2 identical over 9 bases. This CDR3 spans 17 amino acids. Germline V lookup: CDR1 LGHNA, CDR2 YSLEER. J gave up 2 bases and V 4 bases, and 8 bases lay outside the gene matches. CDR3 sequence reads: CASSRPRGGLNTGELFF. The CDR3 DNA sequence: TGCGCCAGCAGCCGTCCGCGGGGGGGCCTAAACACCGGGGAGCTGTTTTTT.

The gene calls are TRBV9 and TRBJ2-7, with D hard to call. Germline CDR1 is SGDLS and CDR2 is YYNGEE. With 4 bases removed from V and 0 bases from J, the gap between germline ends came to 8 bases. The CDR3 contains 13 residues. CDR3 bases: TGTGCCAGCAGCATTAACCCCTCCTACGAGCAGTACTTC. Translated, it gives CASSINPSYEQYF.

The rearrangement joins TRBV7-8 to TRBJ1-1, with D possibly matching TRBD1 (5 bases). Trimming took 4 bases from V and 7 from J, leaving 10 bases between them. Germline V gene data show CDR1 as SGHVS and CDR2 as FQNEAQ. This CDR3 is 12 amino acids long. In DNA form, the CDR3 reads TGTGCCAGCAGCTCCTGGGACGGTGAAGCTTTCTTT. It encodes CASSSWDGEAFF. Together with reference TRBV7-8 and TRBJ1-1, the CDR3 gives the full variable domain: GAGVSQSPRYKVAKRGQDVALRCDPISGHVSLFWYQQALGQGPEFLTYFQNEAQLDKSGLPSDRFFAERPEGSVSTLKIQRTQQEDSAVYLCASSSWDGEAFFGQGTRLTVV.

The gene calls are TRBV9 and TRBJ2-2, with 11 bases lining up with TRBD2. CDR3 length: 19 amino acids. Germline trimming cut 5 bases from V and 0 bases from J; bases unmatched to any gene: 12. Per the germline V gene, CDR1 is SGDLS and CDR2 is YYNGEE. In DNA form, the CDR3 reads TGTGCCAGCAGTCCAGGGTCTAGCGGGGGGTTCGCGAACACCGGGGAGCTGTTTTTT. It encodes CASSPGSSGGFANTGELFF.

The V call is TRBV13, the J call TRBJ1-2; D gene unclear. Germline CDR1 and CDR2: PRHDT and FYEKMQ (reference sequence). The ends were cut back, 4 bases at V and 3 bases at J, with 12 bases in the middle. The CDR3 has 14 residues. Here the CDR3 reads CASSSRRGDYGYTF. The CDR3 region has the DNA TGTGCCAGCAGCTCGAGACGTGGTGACTATGGCTACACCTTC.

The V and J genes are TRBV7-2 and TRBJ2-7; 11 positions agree with TRBD2. V was clipped by 4 bases and J by 2 bases; unmatched bases: 4. This CDR3 contains 15 residues. CDR1 is SGHTA and CDR2 is FQGNSA in the germline V gene. In nucleotides, the CDR3 is TGTGCCAGCAGCTCCATAGCGGGGGGGCCCTACGAGCAGTACTTC. Translating gives CASSSIAGGPYEQYF.

The CDR3 region has the DNA TGTGCCAGCAGTGAAGGAACAGCTAATCAGCCCCAGCATTTT. Its translation: CASSEGTANQPQHF. The chain uses TRBV6-1 and TRBJ1-5; D not certain. Trimming removed 1 base at V and 4 bases at J, with 8 bases between. Germline CDR1 reads MNHNS; CDR2 reads SASEGT. This CDR3 contains 14 residues.

This chain uses TRBV2 with TRBJ1-2, with 11 bases matching TRBD1. There are 13 residues in the CDR3. Germline V gene sequence: CDR1 SNHLY, CDR2 FYNNEI. Trimming took 6 bases from V and 8 from J; bases not matched to a gene: 5. The CDR3 DNA reads as TGTGCCAGCAGGGACAGGGGGCCGGGGGGCTACACCTTC. This sequence encodes CASRDRGPGGYTF.

This chain joins TRBV4-1 and TRBJ1-3, with a possible D match to TRBD1 (5 bases). CDR1 is MGHRA, CDR2 YSYEKL, per germline. Trimming took off 0 bases at V and 1 base at J, with 19 bases between the two ends. The length of the CDR3 is 19 residues. The CDR3 DNA is TGCGCCAGCAGCCAAGATGTGGTCCAGGGAATAATTTCTGGAAACACCATATATTTT. It translates to CASSQDVVQGIISGNTIYF.

V gene TRBV6-1 combines with J gene TRBJ2-5; D is ambiguous. Germline V CDR1 and CDR2: MNHNS, SASEGT. The CDR3 is 13 amino acids. The ends were cut back, 2 bases at V and 5 bases at J, with 9 bases in the middle. Written as DNA, the CDR3 is TGTGCCAGCAGTGAATCCTCTAGTGAGACCCAGTACTTC. Amino acid sequence: CASSESSSETQYF.

Here the CDR3 DNA reads TGTGCCAGCAGCGGGTACAATGAGCAGTTCTTC. It translates to CASSGYNEQFF. J is TRBJ2-1 and V is TRBV7-2; D gene uncertain. V was clipped by 5 bases and J by 4 bases, with 3 bases between them. CDR1 SGHTA and CDR2 FQGNSA come from the germline V gene. CDR3 length equals 11 residues. Looking up the rest from reference TRBV7-2 and TRBJ2-1 gives the full variable domain: GAGVSQSPSNKVTEKGKDVELRCDPISGHTALYWYRQSLGQGLEFLIYFQGNSAPDKSGLPSDRFSAERTGGSVSTLTIQRTQQEDSAVYLCASSGYNEQFFGPGTRLTVL.

This clone was counted between two and nine times. The chain is built from TRBV10-2 and TRBJ1-5; D gene ambiguous. CDR1 and CDR2 (germline): WSHSY, SAAADI. The germline V and J ends were trimmed by 3 bases and 7 bases, with 10 bases remaining between them. This CDR3 contains 13 residues. CDR3 sequence (DNA): TGCGCCAGCAGTGAATTGTTGAGACAGCCCCAGCATTTT. It yields the protein CASSELLRQPQHF.

V is TRBV30 and J is TRBJ2-7; no clear D gene. Between the trimmed V and J ends, which lost 2 bases and 1 base, there was a span of 6 bases. The CDR3 covers 12 residues. CDR1 is GTSNPN, CDR2 SVGIG, per germline (reference sequence). The DNA of the CDR3 is TGTGCCTGGAGTTCCAATTCCTACGAGCAGTACTTC. Residues: CAWSSNSYEQYF.

On this clone itself: Additional DNA sequences in this sample encode the identical CDR3. V is TRBV30 and J is TRBJ2-3; 9 bases fit TRBD2. The CDR3 is 13 amino acids. Germline CDR1 is GTSNPN and CDR2 is SVGIG (reference sequence). Germline trimming cut 5 bases from V and 3 bases from J; bases unmatched to any gene: 3. The CDR3 sequence: CAWGRGGTDTQYF. CDR3 bases: TGTGCCTGGGGGCGGGGGGGGACAGATACGCAGTATTTT. Variable domain in full (rest from reference TRBV30 and TRBJ2-3): SQTIHQWPATLVQPVGSPLSLECTVEGTSNPNLYWYRQAAGRGLQLLFYSVGIGQISSEVPQNLSASRPQDRQFILSSKKLLLSDSGFYLCAWGRGGTDTQYFGPGTRLTVL.

This chain joins TRBV21-1 and TRBJ1-6; the D call of TRBD1 is as the table states it, not checked on the DNA. TRBV21-1 is a pseudogene. The CDR3 has 16 residues. The CDR3 coding sequence is TGTGCCAGCAGCAAGAGGACAGGGGGCTTTAATTCACCCCTCCACTTT. Its protein product is CASSKRTGGFNSPLHF.

The chain uses TRBV7-2 and TRBJ2-3, with a tentative D call TRBD2 (7 bases). The CDR3 sequence is 15 residues long. Deletions cut 6 bases from V and 0 bases from J, with 13 bases between. Germline-derived CDR1 and CDR2 are SGHTA and FQGNSA. The CDR3 DNA reads TGTGCCAGCAGGCGGGGGCCCTCTAGCACAGATACGCAGTATTTT. The encoded protein is CASRRGPSSTDTQYF.

The chain has TRBV6-6 and TRBJ2-7; 7 bases agree with TRBD1. Trimming at V came to 6 bases and at J to 0 bases, leaving 2 bases not matched to a gene. Germline V gene lookup returns CDR1 MNHNY and CDR2 SVGAGI (reference sequence). CDR3 size: 13 residues. The CDR3 DNA is TGTGCCAGCAGATCAGGGGGCTCCTACGAGCAGTACTTC. This encodes CASRSGGSYEQYF.